One T cell receptor beta chain is described in this entry. Antigen: not known. Data came from immunoSEQ multiplex PCR; TCRdb stores just in-frame clones and leaves some out. The data show some 2,500,000 clones, roughly 93% seen once. This sample was included in a study of shared clonotypes between healthy human individuals. Study summary: Contributing individuals were a couple of females and three males aged 18 to 49.

Study results and limitations: Investigators expected sequencing depth to affect clonotype sharing among donors. Clonotypes shared by all four sorted-subset donors had higher generation probabilities than non-shared clonotypes.

The receptor was derived from a man aged 18 to 30 in good health. Some clones in this sample may be carry-over from other donors' samples. The sequenced material came from naive CD4+ T cells from PBMCs. Subset specified: CD45RA+ positively selected.

In nucleotides, the CDR3 is TGTGCCAGCAGCCTCTTAGCGGGAGATACGCAGTATTTT. It translates to CASSLLAGDTQYF. This chain links TRBV14 with TRBJ2-3, with 7 bases aligning to TRBD2. The trim removed 4 bases at V and 5 bases at J, leaving 3 bases unmatched. The CDR3 has 13 residues. CDR1 is SGHDN, CDR2 FVKESK, per germline.